This T cell receptor (beta chain) emerged from a study of cytomegalovirus exposure and HLA in healthy donors. General study results and limits: A subsequent analysis found that TCR clusters from the first cohort also tended to co-occur in the approximately 130 validation repertoires, with around 94% of cluster scores above 0.

V was cut by 5 bases and J by 1 base, with 14 bases left in between. The CDR3 runs to 15 residues. In germline, CDR1 is SGHTA, CDR2 FQGNSA. The repertoire was sequenced with immunoSEQ multiplex PCR; TCRdb's copy has only in-frame clones and lacks some. The sample yields about 120,000 clones, around 87% seen once. About this clone: As yet, its antigen is unknown.

This chain uses TRBV7-2 with TRBJ1-2; maybe TRBD1 (6 bases). The TCR was taken from a woman between 18 and 29 years old in good health and CMV-seropositive. The sample consisted of PBMCs. In nucleotides, the CDR3 is TGTGCCAGCAGCGTCGGGGGGGCAAATAACTATGGCTACACCTTC. Translating gives CASSVGGANNYGYTF.